The clone carrying this TCR beta chain has only one observation. No antigen is known for it. The entry originates in a study of radiation and T cells in renal cell carcinoma. General study points: In blood, top tumor clones expanded by 2 weeks, shrinking by 4.

Sample time point: baseline pretreatment blood. As to treatment: 15 Gy SBRT to primary tumor, nephrectomy 4 weeks later. This renal cell carcinoma was of the clear cell type. The V end was cut by 5 bases, the J end by 6 bases, with 25 bases between. Germline V gene sequence: CDR1 MNHEY, CDR2 SMNVEV (reference sequence). The CDR3 is 18 residues long. Profiled with immunoSEQ multiplex PCR; TCRdb holds only in-frame clones, not every one. The table shows under 65,000 clones, with more than 60% occurring only once. The chain has TRBV27 and TRBJ2-2, with D unresolved. The specimen was blood, collected from a patient whose treatment included radiotherapy and nephrectomy. This clonotype originated in a man in his 60s with renal cell carcinoma. This chain's CDR3 is CASSPPGSTLSLSGELFF. DNA of the CDR3: TGTGCCAGCAGTCCCCCGGGTTCTACCCTCTCCCTATCCGGGGAGCTGTTTTTT.